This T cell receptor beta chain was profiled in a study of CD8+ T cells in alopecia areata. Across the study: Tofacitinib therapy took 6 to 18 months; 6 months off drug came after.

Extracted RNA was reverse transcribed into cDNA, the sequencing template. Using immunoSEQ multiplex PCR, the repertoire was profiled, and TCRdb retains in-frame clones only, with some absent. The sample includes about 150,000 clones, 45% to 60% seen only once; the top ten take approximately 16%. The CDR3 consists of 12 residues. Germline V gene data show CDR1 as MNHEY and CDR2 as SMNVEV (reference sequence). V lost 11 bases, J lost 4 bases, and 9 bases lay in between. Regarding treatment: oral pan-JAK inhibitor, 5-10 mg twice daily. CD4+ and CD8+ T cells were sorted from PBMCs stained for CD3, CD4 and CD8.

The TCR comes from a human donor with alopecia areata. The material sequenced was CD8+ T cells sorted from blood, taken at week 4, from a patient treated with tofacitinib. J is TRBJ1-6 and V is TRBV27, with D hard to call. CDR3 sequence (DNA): TGTGCCGCAGCAGCTTATAATTCACCCCTCCACTTT. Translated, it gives CAAAAYNSPLHF.